Below, one T cell receptor (beta chain) is given with its context. The authors' processing: Reference gene primer amplification gave nucleated cell count estimates. Profiled with immunoSEQ multiplex PCR; TCRdb holds only in-frame clones, not every one. The DNA was the basis for D and trimming; V, J and clone size are from that table. The sample has some 270,000 clones; roughly 86% are singletons. Germline CDR1 reads SGHVS; CDR2 reads FQNEAQ. There are 15 residues in the CDR3. V was clipped by 3 bases and J by 0 bases; unmatched bases: 3. This specimen comes from a study of blood T cell repertoires in COVID-19.

The rearrangement joins TRBV7-8 to TRBJ1-2; TRBD1 aligns across 8 bases. The receptor was derived from a woman aged 55-69 years who had recovered from COVID-19. Source material: peripheral blood. The CDR3 sequence: CASSFRQGTNYGYTF. CDR3 DNA: TGTGCCAGCAGCTTCCGACAGGGGACTAACTATGGCTACACCTTC.